Below, 28 T cell receptor beta chains from the same sample are listed, as sequenced in a study of blood T cell repertoires in COVID-19. Sequenced by immunoSEQ multiplex PCR; TCRdb stores in-frame clones only, minus some. The sample has approximately 130,000 clones, around 76% seen once. The specimen was peripheral blood. The receptors were gathered from a human donor in a cohort sampled during active COVID-19.

The J gene is TRBJ1-5, the V gene TRBV7-8; tentatively, D is TRBD1 (6 bases). The CDR3 runs 14 residues. The V and J ends lost 5 bases and 3 bases respectively, with 11 bases between them. CDR1 and CDR2 (germline): SGHVS, FQNEAQ. CDR3 DNA: TGTGCCAGCAGCCGAACAGGGAACAATCAGCCCCAGCATTTT. Translating it yields CASSRTGNNQPQHF.

This clone has at least ten counts. The chain combines TRBV7-9 with TRBJ2-2; D is uncertain. The CDR3 spans 14 residues. Trimming shortened V by 4 bases and J by 0 bases, and 6 bases separated the two germline ends. CDR1 SEHNR and CDR2 FQNEAQ come from the germline V gene (reference sequence). CDR3 nucleotide sequence: TGTGCCAGCAGCTCCACACCGAACACCGGGGAGCTGTTTTTT. Its translation is CASSSTPNTGELFF.

The genes are TRBV6-2 or TRBV6-3 and TRBJ1-1, with D maybe TRBD1 (6 bases). The CDR3 is made up of 13 amino acids. Germline assignment: CDR1 MNHEY and CDR2 SVGEGT. V shed 8 bases and J shed 6 bases, with 16 bases lying between them. The CDR3 nucleotides are TGTGCCAGCCGCCGCGGGGGGGGCCCTGAAGCTTTCTTT. Encoded protein: CASRRGGGPEAFF.

CDR3 loop: CASSRGQAEETQYF. CDR3 in DNA: TGTGCCAGCAGCCGGGGACAGGCAGAAGAGACCCAGTACTTC. This chain connects TRBV5-8 to TRBJ2-5; 8 nucleotides agree with TRBD1. From germline, CDR1 is SGHTS and CDR2 YDEGEE. With 4 bases clipped from V and 3 bases from J, the junction kept 5 bases outside the gene matches. The length of the CDR3 is 14 residues.

The chain recombines TRBV9 with TRBJ2-7; D ambiguous. The germline V gene has CDR1 SGDLS and CDR2 YYNGEE. The CDR3 consists of 14 residues. The V end was cut by 3 bases, the J end by 5 bases, with 15 bases between. This chain's CDR3 is CASSEQIGFDEQYF. The CDR3 region has the DNA TGTGCCAGCAGCGAACAAATCGGGTTCGACGAGCAGTACTTC.

The chain couples TRBV5-6 to TRBJ1-2; D is possibly TRBD1 (6 bases). CDR1 is SGHDT, CDR2 YYEEEE, per germline. CDR3 length equals 14 residues. The V end was cut by 2 bases, the J end by 4 bases, with 12 bases between. The CDR3 coding sequence is TGTGCCAGCAGCTTACAGGGTCCAGGCTATGGCTACACCTTC. It specifies CASSLQGPGYGYTF.

This chain uses TRBV27 with TRBJ1-2, with D hard to call. V dropped 3 bases and J dropped 2 bases, with 10 bases sitting between them. The CDR3 has 14 residues. Germline values: CDR1 MNHEY, CDR2 SMNVEV (reference sequence). DNA of the CDR3: TGTGCCAGCAGTTTTTCCAGATACAACTATGGCTACACCTTC. This gives the protein CASSFSRYNYGYTF.

V is TRBV24-1 and J is TRBJ2-3, with D hard to call. CDR3 size: 15 residues. Germline V gene data show CDR1 as KGHDR and CDR2 as SFDVKD. V lost 0 bases, J lost 1 base, and 7 bases lay in between. CDR3 in amino acids: CATSDLTAGTDTQYF. DNA of the CDR3: TGTGCCACCAGTGATTTGACAGCTGGCACAGATACGCAGTATTTT.

The chain links TRBV5-1 to TRBJ2-2; possible D gene TRBD2, 6 bases. Trimming pared 10 bases from V and 1 base from J, leaving 11 bases between. This CDR3 is built from 13 residues. CDR1 and CDR2 from the germline V gene are SGHRS and YFSETQ. DNA of the CDR3: TGCGCCTGGGGGGAACAGAACACCGGGGAGCTGTTTTTT. It specifies CAWGEQNTGELFF.

Concerning this clone: At one end the junction does not follow the germline gene, possibly because of a read error. For the CDR3, the DNA is TGCGCCAGCAGTGACGGACTCCTGACTAGCGGGTTCCCCACATATACGCAGTATTTT. Amino acids: CASSDGLLTSGFPTYTQYF. This chain links TRBV10-1 with TRBJ2-3; 10 positions agree with TRBD2. There are 19 residues in the CDR3. Per germline, CDR1 WNHNN and CDR2 SYGVQD (reference sequence).

The V call is TRBV30, the J call TRBJ1-4; the D is unclear. Germline V CDR1 and CDR2: GTSNPN, SVGIG (reference sequence). V was pared by 0 bases and J by 14 bases, with 13 bases between. The CDR3 loop spans 12 amino acids. CDR3 bases: TGTGCCTGGAGTGTGTCAGCGGCGGGTCTGTTTTTT. This sequence encodes CAWSVSAAGLFF.

The chain joins TRBV6-5 to TRBJ2-7; 12 nucleotides align to TRBD2. J gave up 6 bases and V 2 bases, and 5 bases lay outside the gene matches. The V gene's germline CDR1 is MNHEY and CDR2 SVGAGI. The CDR3 is 15 amino acids. The chain's CDR3 is CASSYLTSGGGEQYF. Here the CDR3 DNA reads TGTGCCAGCAGTTACCTGACTAGCGGGGGAGGCGAGCAGTACTTC.

CDR3 in amino acids: CASRNHRGGYNEQFF. CDR3 nucleotide sequence: TGTGCCAGCAGGAATCACAGGGGGGGGTACAATGAGCAGTTCTTC. The chain links TRBV6-5 to TRBJ2-1; tentative D call: TRBD1 (8 bases). The V end lost 6 bases, the J end lost 4 bases, and 16 bases lay between the germline ends. The germline gives CDR1 MNHEY, CDR2 SVGAGI. The CDR3 extends over 15 amino acids.

V and J are TRBV10-1 and TRBJ1-1; D is uncertain. V shed 4 bases and J shed 2 bases, with 8 bases lying between them. CDR3 length equals 13 residues. Germline V gives CDR1 WNHNN, CDR2 SYGVQD (reference sequence). The CDR3 loop reads CASSVGLNTEAFF. CDR3 in DNA: TGCGCCAGCAGTGTCGGACTAAACACTGAAGCTTTCTTT.

This chain connects TRBV6-2 or TRBV6-3 to TRBJ2-1; the D gene is possibly TRBD1 (6 bases). Germline loops: CDR1 MNHEY, CDR2 SVGEGT. The CDR3 is made up of 15 amino acids. Trimming stripped 2 bases from V and 4 bases from J, with 12 bases between. CDR3 bases: TGTGCCAGCAGTTACAGGTTTCAGGGGTACAATGAGCAGTTCTTC. Amino acid sequence: CASSYRFQGYNEQFF.

This rearrangement joins TRBV19 to TRBJ2-2, with 7 bases matching TRBD1. The CDR3 totals 14 residues. The germline V gene encodes CDR1 LNHDA and CDR2 SQIVND (reference sequence). Trimming removed 3 bases from V and 7 bases from J; junction bases left unmatched: 5. The CDR3 sequence is CASSIPQGIGELFF. For the CDR3, the DNA is TGTGCCAGTAGTATCCCACAGGGGATCGGGGAGCTGTTTTTT. Full variable domain (outside the CDR3, taken from reference TRBV19 and TRBJ2-2): DGGITQSPKYLFRKEGQNVTLSCEQNLNHDAMYWYRQDPGQGLRLIYYSQIVNDFQKGDIAEGYSVSREKKESFPLTVTSAQKNPTAFYLCASSIPQGIGELFFGEGSRLTVL.

The chain uses TRBV11-2 and TRBJ2-1, with a tentative D call TRBD1 (7 bases). The CDR3 has 15 residues. Trimming pared 6 bases from V and 8 bases from J, leaving 20 bases between. CDR1 and CDR2 (germline): SGHAT, FQNNGV. This CDR3 is CASSLTGRPLDEQFF. The CDR3 nucleotides read TGTGCCAGCAGTTTGACAGGGAGGCCCTTGGATGAGCAGTTCTTC.

In this sample, this clone turned up a few times. J is TRBJ1-1 and V is TRBV2; no definite D call. V was cut by 7 bases and J by 1 base, with 7 bases left in between. The CDR3 has 12 residues. Germline CDR1 reads SNHLY; CDR2 reads FYNNEI. CDR3 region: CASTEENTEAFF. The CDR3 DNA is TGTGCCAGCACAGAGGAGAACACTGAAGCTTTCTTT.

This clone has just a few counts. This chain uses TRBV14 with TRBJ2-1; D uncertain. The V and J ends lost 1 base and 4 bases respectively, with 8 bases between them. The CDR3 is made up of 14 amino acids. Germline CDR1 and CDR2: SGHDN and FVKESK. The CDR3 region has the DNA TGTGCCAGCAGCCAAGGTTACACATACAATGAGCAGTTCTTC. As protein: CASSQGYTYNEQFF.

V is TRBV27 and J is TRBJ1-1; D possibly corresponds to TRBD1 (6 bases). With 1 base removed from V and 6 bases from J, the gap between germline ends came to 15 bases. The CDR3 is made up of 15 amino acids. The germline V gene has CDR1 MNHEY and CDR2 SMNVEV (reference sequence). This CDR3 is CASSLFPGVRSEAFF. The CDR3 DNA sequence: TGTGCCAGCAGTTTATTTCCAGGGGTGAGATCTGAAGCTTTCTTT.

This rearrangement joins TRBV30 to TRBJ1-6; D not resolved. V lost 2 bases to trimming and J lost 4 bases, with 9 bases between them. Germline CDR1 and CDR2: GTSNPN and SVGIG (reference sequence). This CDR3 comprises 14 residues. Here the CDR3 reads CAWSRTNYNSPLHF. The CDR3 DNA follows: TGTGCCTGGAGTCGAACTAATTATAATTCACCCCTCCACTTT.

This chain links TRBV25-1 with TRBJ2-5; D possibly corresponds to TRBD1 (5 bases). CDR3 size: 15 residues. V was clipped by 5 bases and J by 1 base, with 14 bases between them. Germline values: CDR1 MGHDK, CDR2 SYGVNS. CDR3 protein: CASSPQGVLQETQYF. In nucleotides, the CDR3 is TGTGCCAGCAGTCCTCAAGGGGTTCTCCAAGAGACCCAGTACTTC.

This clone has only a few counts. The gene calls are TRBV2 and TRBJ1-6; D perhaps matches TRBD1 (6 bases). In germline, CDR1 is SNHLY, CDR2 FYNNEI. Trimming took off 2 bases at V and 10 bases at J, with 15 bases between the two ends. The CDR3 sequence is 15 residues long. The CDR3 DNA sequence: TGTGCCAGCAGTGAAATCGTAGGGGGGGGATCACCCCTCCACTTT. This sequence encodes CASSEIVGGGSPLHF.

The J gene is TRBJ2-7, the V gene TRBV4-2; 9 bases are a match to TRBD1. The CDR3 is made up of 14 amino acids. The germline CDR1 and CDR2 sequences are LGHNA and YNFKEQ. The J segment lost 5 bases and the V segment lost 6 bases, leaving 8 bases of the junction unmatched. The CDR3 region has the DNA TGTGCCAGCAGTCTCTGGACAGGGGCCAACGAGCAGTACTTC. It specifies CASSLWTGANEQYF.

The chain is built from TRBV3-1 (or the pseudogene TRBV3-2) and TRBJ2-7; maybe TRBD1 (5 bases). Germline V gene sequence: CDR1 LGHDT, CDR2 YNNKEL (reference sequence). This CDR3 spans 14 amino acids. Trimming left V 1 base short and J 2 bases short, with 9 bases between. The CDR3 sequence: CASSQVLGPYEQYF. Here the CDR3 DNA reads TGTGCCAGCAGCCAAGTGCTGGGGCCCTACGAGCAGTACTTC.

The genes are TRBV7-3 and TRBJ2-3, with TRBD2 identical over 9 bases. With 4 bases clipped from V and 2 bases from J, the junction kept 4 bases outside the gene matches. Germline loops: CDR1 SGHTA, CDR2 FQGTGA. The CDR3 length is 15 residues. The CDR3 is CASSSSGVNTDTQYF. DNA for the CDR3: TGTGCCAGCAGCTCTAGCGGGGTGAACACAGATACGCAGTATTTT.

This chain joins TRBV28 and TRBJ2-5; TRBD1 agrees at 8 bases. With V trimmed by 7 bases and J by 5 bases, 6 bases remained unmatched. CDR1 and CDR2 from the germline V gene are MDHEN and SYDVKM. The CDR3 is 13 amino acids. This CDR3 reads CASTVTGEETQYF. The CDR3 DNA is TGTGCCAGCACCGTGACAGGGGAGGAGACCCAGTACTTC.

This clone was counted a few times. The V call is TRBV5-4, the J call TRBJ2-7, with 8 bases aligning to TRBD1. This CDR3 has 12 amino acids. Germline V lookup: CDR1 SGHNT, CDR2 YYREEE (reference sequence). V was pared by 3 bases and J by 9 bases, with 5 bases of the junction left unmatched. The CDR3 coding sequence is TGTGCCAGCAGCTCGACAGGGGTCGGGCAGTACTTC. It translates to CASSSTGVGQYF.